The 7 T cell receptor beta chains given below trace back to one sample, sequenced in a study of T-cell reconstitution after alpha-beta-depleted transplantation in children. During its preparation, the TCRbeta library received unique molecular identifiers. TCRdb reprocessed the PCR reads via MiXCR and lists one record per CDR3 protein. The sample carries approximately 640,000 distinct CDR3 sequences, roughly 15% recorded once. The sample was PBMCs from the stem cell graft donor, taken from the stem cell graft. The source is a human donor who donated a stem cell graft to a child with acute myeloid leukemia.

This clonotype came up a few times. This chain joins TRBV6-2 or TRBV6-3 and TRBJ2-4; either TRBD1 or TRBD2 may fit D (5 bases each). The V end was cut by 5 bases, the J end by 11 bases, with 10 bases between. This CDR3 spans 11 amino acids. CDR1 and CDR2 (germline): MNHEY, SVGEGT. The CDR3: CASSPGTLQYF. Written as DNA, the CDR3 is TGTGCCAGCAGTCCCGGGACGCTTCAGTACTTC.

This clonotype was observed at least ten times. This chain uses TRBV4-2 with TRBJ2-3; D possibly corresponds to TRBD2 (5 bases). V lost 3 bases, J lost 2 bases, and 9 bases lay in between. Germline assignment: CDR1 LGHNA and CDR2 YNFKEQ. CDR3 length: 14 residues. CDR3 coding DNA: TGTGCCAGCAGCCAGGGAGTCTCCACAGATACGCAGTATTTT. Protein sequence: CASSQGVSTDTQYF.

The chain employs TRBV6-2 or TRBV6-3 and TRBJ1-5; the D gene is possibly TRBD1 (5 bases). Trimming took 8 bases from V and 5 from J, leaving 10 bases between them. Germline V lookup: CDR1 MNHEY, CDR2 SVGEGT. CDR3 length equals 12 residues. CDR3 loop: CASSKGYQPQHF. The CDR3 nucleotides read TGTGCCAGCTCGAAGGGGTATCAGCCCCAGCATTTT.

Ten or more counts support this clonotype. The chain combines TRBV4-3 with TRBJ1-4; the match to TRBD1 covers 9 bases. The CDR3 extends over 16 amino acids. Losses at the gene ends were 0 bases for V and 7 bases for J; bases not matched to a gene: 6. Germline V lookup: CDR1 LGHNA, CDR2 YSLEER. CDR3 DNA: TGCGCCAGCAGCCAAGATAGGGGGACAGGGACTGAAAAACTGTTTTTT. Protein: CASSQDRGTGTEKLFF.

Many counts were recorded for this clonotype. The junction and the germline gene differ at one end; a read error may be behind it. This chain links TRBV5-1 with TRBJ2-3; no clear D gene. The CDR3 is 14 amino acids. Germline CDR1 SGHRS, CDR2 YFSETQ. CDR3 residues: CASSFTGSTDTQYF. Written as DNA, the CDR3 is TGTGCCAGCAGCTTCACCGGGAGCACAGATACGCAGTATTTT.

This clonotype was found a few times. This chain connects TRBV27 to TRBJ2-5; possibly TRBD1 for D (5 bases). Germline lookup yields CDR1 MNHEY and CDR2 SMNVEV (reference sequence). The CDR3 is 14 amino acids. Trimming took 2 bases from V and 5 from J, leaving 12 bases between them. CDR3 nucleotides: TGTGCCAGCAGTTTACTAGGGGCTCAGGAGACCCAGTACTTC. Its protein product is CASSLLGAQETQYF.

This clonotype was counted many times. The genes are TRBV20-1 and TRBJ2-1; 10 bases are a match to TRBD2. V lost 6 bases and J lost 6; bases outside the gene matches: 11. Germline V gene sequence: CDR1 DFQATT, CDR2 SNEGSKA (reference sequence). CDR3 length: 15 residues. The CDR3 protein is CSARRGASGSNEQFF. In DNA, the CDR3 is TGCAGTGCACGTAGGGGGGCTAGCGGGAGCAATGAGCAGTTCTTC.